The next 14 T cell receptor beta chains were all read from a single sample in a study of blood T cell repertoires in COVID-19. Data came from immunoSEQ multiplex PCR; TCRdb stores just in-frame clones and leaves some out. The sample has 250,000 or so clones; about nine tenths are singletons. Sequencing was done on a sample of PBMCs or T cells enriched from blood (not recorded which). These receptors were collected from a woman under 40 with acute COVID-19.

This chain links TRBV10-3 with TRBJ1-2; 8 bases fit TRBD1. J was trimmed by 7 bases and V by 10 bases; bases with no gene match: 17. This CDR3 comprises 15 residues. Germline V gives CDR1 ENHRY, CDR2 SYGVKD. The CDR3 bases are TGTGCCACCAGATTAACATTCGGACAGGGCACTGGCTACACCTTC. This encodes CATRLTFGQGTGYTF.

V usage is TRBV9 and J usage is TRBJ2-3; 8 nucleotides match TRBD2. This CDR3 is 15 amino acids long. From germline, CDR1 is SGDLS and CDR2 YYNGEE. J was trimmed by 5 bases and V by 4 bases; bases with no gene match: 9. The CDR3 DNA sequence: TGTGCCAGCAGCCCACTTAGCGGGGAAGGAGATACGCAGTATTTT. It translates to CASSPLSGEGDTQYF.

The rearrangement links TRBV5-5 to TRBJ2-5, with a tentative D call TRBD1 (5 bases). The CDR3 loop spans 13 amino acids. The germline V and J ends were trimmed by 2 bases and 4 bases, with 9 bases remaining between them. Germline V gene data show CDR1 as SGHKS and CDR2 as YYEKEE (reference sequence). CDR3 in amino acids: CASSFGAVETQYF. CDR3 nucleotide sequence: TGTGCCAGCAGCTTTGGGGCAGTAGAGACCCAGTACTTC.

J is TRBJ2-6 and V is TRBV30; D call uncertain. Germline V gene lookup returns CDR1 GTSNPN and CDR2 SVGIG (reference sequence). V lost 0 bases and J lost 0, with 9 bases in between. CDR3 length equals 16 residues. The CDR3 loop reads CAWSVDIVSGANVLTF. The DNA of the CDR3 is TGTGCCTGGAGTGTAGACATCGTCTCTGGGGCCAACGTCCTGACTTTC.

This chain joins TRBV19 and TRBJ2-1; TRBD1 agrees at 7 bases. Per germline, CDR1 LNHDA and CDR2 SQIVND (reference sequence). There are 18 residues in the CDR3. V was clipped by 1 base and J by 4 bases; unmatched bases: 13. CDR3 protein: CASSIVFRGGSFYNEQFF. The CDR3 DNA reads as TGTGCCAGTAGTATAGTTTTCAGAGGGGGCAGTTTTTACAATGAGCAGTTCTTC.

The V call is TRBV18, the J call TRBJ1-2, with D perhaps matching TRBD1 (5 bases). The CDR3 totals 13 residues. Trimming removed 2 bases from V and 2 bases from J, with 6 bases in between. The germline gives CDR1 KGHSH, CDR2 LQKENI. The CDR3 DNA is TGTGCCAGCTCACCAGGGGGGAACTATGGCTACACCTTC. Translated, it gives CASSPGGNYGYTF.

Here the CDR3 DNA reads TGCGCCAGCGGCCAGACAGGGGGCCATCAGCCCCAGCATTTT. This codes for CASGQTGGHQPQHF. This chain uses TRBV10-2 with TRBJ1-5; 10 nucleotides align to TRBD1. With V trimmed by 8 bases and J by 5 bases, 6 bases remained unmatched. The CDR3 totals 14 residues. In germline, CDR1 is WSHSY, CDR2 SAAADI.

The gene calls are TRBV11-2 and TRBJ2-7, with D tentatively TRBD1 (5 bases). The CDR3 is made up of 14 amino acids. Trimming stripped 0 bases from V and 2 bases from J, with 8 bases between. Germline V gives CDR1 SGHAT, CDR2 FQNNGV. The CDR3 loop reads CASSLDRVPYEQYF. The CDR3 nucleotides are TGTGCCAGCAGCTTAGACAGGGTCCCCTACGAGCAGTACTTC. Supplemented by reference TRBV11-2 and TRBJ2-7, the full variable domain reads EAGVAQSPRYKIIEKRQSVAFWCNPISGHATLYWYQQILGQGPKLLIQFQNNGVVDDSQLPKDRFSAERLKGVDSTLKIQPAKLEDSAVYLCASSLDRVPYEQYFGPGTRLTVT.

This chain uses TRBV9 with TRBJ1-1, with 8 bases lining up with TRBD1. Germline trimming cut 3 bases from V and 5 bases from J; bases unmatched to any gene: 18. The length of the CDR3 is 18 residues. Germline loops: CDR1 SGDLS, CDR2 YYNGEE. DNA of the CDR3: TGTGCCAGCAGCGGGAGGACGGGTCAGGGGGCGGTAGGGACTGAAGCTTTCTTT. Its translation: CASSGRTGQGAVGTEAFF.

The chain joins TRBV27 to TRBJ2-5; 8 bases fit TRBD1. The CDR3 is made up of 16 amino acids. V lost 3 bases to trimming and J lost 4 bases; unmatched junction nucleotides: 10. The germline V gene encodes CDR1 MNHEY and CDR2 SMNVEV (reference sequence). CDR3 nucleotides: TGTGCCAGCAGTTTCACCCCCGGGACAGGTGGAGAGACCCAGTACTTC. Translating it yields CASSFTPGTGGETQYF.

The chain recombines TRBV6-1 with TRBJ2-2; D gene uncertain. Trimming removed 0 bases from V and 7 bases from J, with 18 bases in between. The length of the CDR3 is 17 residues. CDR1 MNHNS and CDR2 SASEGT come from the germline V gene. The CDR3 loop is CASSEAPPRGRVGELFF. The CDR3 bases are TGTGCCAGCAGTGAAGCGCCCCCCAGAGGAAGAGTCGGGGAGCTGTTTTTT.

This rearrangement joins TRBV6-5 to TRBJ1-2; 8 bases map to TRBD1. Germline CDR1 and CDR2: MNHEY and SVGAGI. J was trimmed by 5 bases and V by 6 bases; bases with no gene match: 8. The CDR3 is 14 residues long. CDR3 amino acids: CASRAGTGLYGYTF. In DNA, the CDR3 is TGTGCCAGCAGAGCCGGGACAGGATTATATGGCTACACCTTC.

Concerning this clone itself: The identical CDR3 is also encoded by other nucleotide sequences in the sample. V and J are TRBV2 and TRBJ2-5, with 8 bases identical to TRBD1. The CDR3 consists of 13 residues. Unmatched junction bases numbered 5, after V lost 6 bases and J lost 5 bases. CDR1 is SNHLY, CDR2 FYNNEI, per germline. The CDR3 DNA reads TGTGCCAGCAGCGGACAGGGAAGGGAGACCCAGTACTTC. Its protein product is CASSGQGRETQYF.

V gene TRBV30 combines with J gene TRBJ1-1; D uncertain. Germline loops: CDR1 GTSNPN, CDR2 SVGIG (reference sequence). This CDR3 region has 12 residues. Trimming left V 5 bases short and J 12 bases short, with 19 bases between. The CDR3: CAWDLYSVQTFF. For the CDR3, the DNA is TGTGCCTGGGATCTATACTCGGTTCAAACTTTCTTT.